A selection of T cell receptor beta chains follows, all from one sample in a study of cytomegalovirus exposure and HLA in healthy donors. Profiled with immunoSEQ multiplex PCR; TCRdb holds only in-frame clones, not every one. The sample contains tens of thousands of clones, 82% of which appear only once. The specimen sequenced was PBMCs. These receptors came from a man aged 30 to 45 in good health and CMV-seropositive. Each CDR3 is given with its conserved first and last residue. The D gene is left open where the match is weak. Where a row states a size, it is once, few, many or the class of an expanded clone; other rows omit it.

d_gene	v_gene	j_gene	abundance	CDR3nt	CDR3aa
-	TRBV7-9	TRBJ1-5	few	TGTGCCAGCAGCATTAACAGGGATAGAGAAGGTCAGCCCCAGCATTTT	CASSINRDREGQPQHF
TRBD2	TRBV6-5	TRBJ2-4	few	TGTGCCAGCAGTTACACTTCCAGCGGGGTTCAGCTTCAGTACTTC	CASSYTSSGVQLQYF
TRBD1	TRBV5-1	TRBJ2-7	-	TGCGCCAGCAGCTCGGGACAGGGAAGCTACGAGCAGTACTTC	CASSSGQGSYEQYF
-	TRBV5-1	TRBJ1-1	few	TGCGCCAGCAGCTCACAGGGAGAAGCTTTCTTT	CASSSQGEAFF
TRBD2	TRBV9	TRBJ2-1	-	TGTGCCAGCAGCCAAAGACTAGCAACCTACAATGAGCAGTTCTTC	CASSQRLATYNEQFF
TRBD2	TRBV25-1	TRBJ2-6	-	TGTGCCAGCGAGAGCGGGACTGGGGCCAACGTCCTGACTTTC	CASESGTGANVLTF
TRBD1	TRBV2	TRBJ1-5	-	TGTGCCAGCAAAGGGACAGGGGGCAGTCAGCCCCAGCATTTT	CASKGTGGSQPQHF
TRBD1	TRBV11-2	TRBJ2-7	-	TGTGCCAGTAGGCCCGGGACAGCAGCCTACGAGCAGTACTTC	CASRPGTAAYEQYF
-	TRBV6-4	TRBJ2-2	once	TGTGCCAGCAGTAAGGACAGCTACACCGGGGAGCTGTTTTTT	CASSKDSYTGELFF
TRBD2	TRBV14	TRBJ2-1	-	TGTGCCAGCAGCCAAGGGGTAATAGCGGGACACAATGAGCAGTTCTTC	CASSQGVIAGHNEQFF
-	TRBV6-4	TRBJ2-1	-	TGTGCCAGCAGTGACACAACCGGGGGCTACAATGAGCAGTTCTTC	CASSDTTGGYNEQFF
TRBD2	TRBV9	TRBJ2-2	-	TGTGCCAGCAGCGTAGGGGGCGGGAGGAACACCGGGGAGCTGTTTTTT	CASSVGGGRNTGELFF
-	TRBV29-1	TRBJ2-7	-	TGCAGCGTGGGGGAAACAGGGACACCCCAGAACGAGCAGTACTTC	CSVGETGTPQNEQYF
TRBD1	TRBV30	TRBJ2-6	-	TGTGCCTGGAGTAGGGGGCAGGGGGCCAACGTCCTGACTTTC	CAWSRGQGANVLTF
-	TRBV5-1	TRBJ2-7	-	TGCGCCAGCAGCTTGGGCGGGACAGCCTACGAGCAGTACTTC	CASSLGGTAYEQYF
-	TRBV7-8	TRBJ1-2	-	TGTGCCACTCTAGGTAGGGGTGGCTACACCTTC	CATLGRGGYTF
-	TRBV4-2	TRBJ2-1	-	TGTGCCAGCAGCCAAGAAGCTCCTAGACAGTTCTTC	CASSQEAPRQFF
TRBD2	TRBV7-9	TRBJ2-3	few	TGTTCCAGCAGTTTTCAAGCGGGGCCCTCCACAGATACGCAGTATTTT	CSSSFQAGPSTDTQYF
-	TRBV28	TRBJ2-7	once	TGTGCCAGCGGAGCGGCCATTACCTCCTACGAGCAGTACTTC	CASGAAITSYEQYF
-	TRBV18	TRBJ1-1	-	TGTGCCAGCTCACCAACTAACACTGAAGCTTTCTTT	CASSPTNTEAFF
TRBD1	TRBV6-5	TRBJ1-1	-	TGTGCCAGCAGTTACCGGACAGGGAGGAAATCTGAAGCTTTCTTT	CASSYRTGRKSEAFF
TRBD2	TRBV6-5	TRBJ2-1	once	TGTGCCAGCAGTGGACTAGCGGGAGGAAACAATGAGCAGTTCTTC	CASSGLAGGNNEQFF
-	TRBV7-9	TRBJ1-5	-	TGTGCCAGCAGCTTAGAAGGGAGTCATCAGCCCCAGCATTTT	CASSLEGSHQPQHF
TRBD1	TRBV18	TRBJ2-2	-	TGTGCCAGCTCACCACCCCCGACAGGGGGCGCGGCCGGGGAGCTGTTTTTT	CASSPPPTGGAAGELFF
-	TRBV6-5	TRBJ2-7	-	TGTGCCAGCAGTTCCCCTATCTACGAGCAGTACTTC	CASSSPIYEQYF
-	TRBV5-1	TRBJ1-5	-	TGCGCCAGCAGCCGGGAGCGGTGTAAGGGCAATCAGCCCCAGCATTTT	CASSRERCKGNQPQHF
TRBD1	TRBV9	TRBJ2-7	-	TGTGCCAGCAGCCACGACAGGGGAGGTTCCTACGAGCAGTACTTC	CASSHDRGGSYEQYF
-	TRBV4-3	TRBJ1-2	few	TGCGCCAGCAGCCAAGATGGCCGACAGTCGGGCTATGGCTACACCTTC	CASSQDGRQSGYGYTF
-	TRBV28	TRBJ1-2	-	TGTGCCATCCTCGACAGGACAGATTCGGGCTATGGCTACACCTTC	CAILDRTDSGYGYTF
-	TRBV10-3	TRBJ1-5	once	TGTGCCATCAGTGGGGGGGGGCCCAATCAGCCCCAGCATTTT	CAISGGGPNQPQHF
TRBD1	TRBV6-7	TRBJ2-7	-	TGTGCCAGCAGTTACTCCAAACGGGACAGATTTTCCGAGCAGTACTTC	CASSYSKRDRFSEQYF
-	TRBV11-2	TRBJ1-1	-	TGTGCCAGCAGCTTAGTCGGGGAAGGAACTGAAGCTTTCTTT	CASSLVGEGTEAFF
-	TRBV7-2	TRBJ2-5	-	TGTGCCAGCAGCTTAGACCTGCGGTTGGAAGAGACCCAGTACTTC	CASSLDLRLEETQYF
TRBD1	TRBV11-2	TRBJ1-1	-	TGTGCCAGCAGCGACTCTACAACAGGGGTTGAAGCTTTCTTT	CASSDSTTGVEAFF
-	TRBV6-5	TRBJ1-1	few	TGTGCCAGCAGTTCCACAGGGCAAGGCACTGAAGCTTTCTTT	CASSSTGQGTEAFF
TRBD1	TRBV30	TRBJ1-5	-	TGTGCCTGGAGTGAATGGGACAGAGCCAATCAGCCCCAGCATTTT	CAWSEWDRANQPQHF
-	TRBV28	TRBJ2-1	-	TGTGCCAGCACCCATGGGACTTTTCTTGAGCAGTTCTTC	CASTHGTFLEQFF
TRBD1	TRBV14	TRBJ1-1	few	TGTGCCAGCAGCCCCGACAGGGTTCGAGCTTTCTTT	CASSPDRVRAFF